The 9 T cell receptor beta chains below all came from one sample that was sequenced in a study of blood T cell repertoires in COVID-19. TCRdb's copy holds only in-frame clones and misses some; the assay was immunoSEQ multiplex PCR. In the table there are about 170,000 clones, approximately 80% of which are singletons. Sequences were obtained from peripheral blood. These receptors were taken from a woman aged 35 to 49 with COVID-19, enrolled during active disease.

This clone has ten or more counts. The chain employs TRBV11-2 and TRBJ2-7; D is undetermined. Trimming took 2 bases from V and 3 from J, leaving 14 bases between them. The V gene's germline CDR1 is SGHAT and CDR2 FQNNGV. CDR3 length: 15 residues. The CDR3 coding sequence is TGTGCCAGCAGCTTACATGTGACAACAGACTACGAGCAGTACTTC. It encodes CASSLHVTTDYEQYF. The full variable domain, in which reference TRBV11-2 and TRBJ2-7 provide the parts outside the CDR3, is EAGVAQSPRYKIIEKRQSVAFWCNPISGHATLYWYQQILGQGPKLLIQFQNNGVVDDSQLPKDRFSAERLKGVDSTLKIQPAKLEDSAVYLCASSLHVTTDYEQYFGPGTRLTVT.

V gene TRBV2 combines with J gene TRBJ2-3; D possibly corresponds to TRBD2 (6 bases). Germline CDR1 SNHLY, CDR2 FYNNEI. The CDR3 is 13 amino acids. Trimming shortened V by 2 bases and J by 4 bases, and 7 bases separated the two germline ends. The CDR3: CASSERRADTQYF. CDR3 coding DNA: TGTGCCAGCAGTGAAAGGAGGGCAGATACGCAGTATTTT.

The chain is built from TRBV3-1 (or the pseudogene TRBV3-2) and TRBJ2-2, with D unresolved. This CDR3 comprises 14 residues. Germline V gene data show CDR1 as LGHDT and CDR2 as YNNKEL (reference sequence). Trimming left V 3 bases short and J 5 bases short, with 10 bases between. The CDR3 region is CASSQGSWTGELFF. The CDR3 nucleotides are TGTGCCAGCAGCCAGGGCAGCTGGACCGGGGAGCTGTTTTTT.

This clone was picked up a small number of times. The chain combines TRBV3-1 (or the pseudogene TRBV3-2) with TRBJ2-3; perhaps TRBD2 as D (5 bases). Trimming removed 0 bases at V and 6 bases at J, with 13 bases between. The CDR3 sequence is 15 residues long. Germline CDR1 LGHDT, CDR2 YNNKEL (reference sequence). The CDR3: CASSQDTGVYDTQYF. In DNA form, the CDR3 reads TGTGCCAGCAGCCAAGATACCGGGGTTTACGATACGCAGTATTTT.

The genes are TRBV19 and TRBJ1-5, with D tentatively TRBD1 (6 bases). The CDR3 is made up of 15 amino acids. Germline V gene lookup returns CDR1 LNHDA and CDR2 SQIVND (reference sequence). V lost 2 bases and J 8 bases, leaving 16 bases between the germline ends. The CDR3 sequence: CASSIWSGAGEPQHF. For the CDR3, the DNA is TGTGCCAGTAGTATATGGTCAGGGGCCGGGGAGCCCCAGCATTTT.

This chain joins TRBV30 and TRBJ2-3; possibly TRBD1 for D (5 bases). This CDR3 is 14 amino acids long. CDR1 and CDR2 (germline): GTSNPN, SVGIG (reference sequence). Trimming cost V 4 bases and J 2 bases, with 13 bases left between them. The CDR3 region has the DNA TGTGCCTGGACCGGGCAGGGATACACAGATACGCAGTATTTT. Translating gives CAWTGQGYTDTQYF.

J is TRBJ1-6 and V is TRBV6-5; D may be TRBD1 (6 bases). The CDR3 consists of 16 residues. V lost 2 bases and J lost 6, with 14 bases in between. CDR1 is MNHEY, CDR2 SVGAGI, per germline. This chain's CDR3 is CASSYIQGASNSPLHF. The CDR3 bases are TGTGCCAGCAGTTACATACAGGGTGCCTCTAATTCACCCCTCCACTTT.

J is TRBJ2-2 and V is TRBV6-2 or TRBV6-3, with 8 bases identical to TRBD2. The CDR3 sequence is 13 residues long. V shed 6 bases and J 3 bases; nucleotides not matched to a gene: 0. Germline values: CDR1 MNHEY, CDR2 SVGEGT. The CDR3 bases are TGTGCCAGCAGCGGGGGGGACACCGGGGAGCTGTTTTTT. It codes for CASSGGDTGELFF.

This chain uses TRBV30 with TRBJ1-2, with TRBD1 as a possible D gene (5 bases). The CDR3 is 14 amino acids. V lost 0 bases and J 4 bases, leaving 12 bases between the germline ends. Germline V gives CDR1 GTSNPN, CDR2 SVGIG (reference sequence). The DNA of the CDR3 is TGTGCCTGGAGTGTAGACAGTCAGATCTATGGCTACACCTTC. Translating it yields CAWSVDSQIYGYTF.